The 22 T cell receptor beta chains below were found in one sample sequenced in a study of blood T cells in healthy people across ages. Sample-barcoded 5' priming and a J-beta primer mix drove a second PCR of roughly 6 to 12 cycles. Using its own MiXCR run on the 5' RACE reads, TCRdb lists one record per CDR3 protein. The sample lists more than 1,400,000 distinct CDR3 sequences, 40% to 50% occurring once. Sequencing was carried out using blood. These receptors were collected from a woman under 30 in good health.

The chain is built from TRBV28 and TRBJ1-1; D is possibly TRBD1 (5 bases). Germline V lookup: CDR1 MDHEN, CDR2 SYDVKM. Trimming cost V 3 bases and J 11 bases, with 25 bases left between them. The CDR3 extends over 16 amino acids. CDR3 sequence reads: CASSLYNLGRRWRAFF. The CDR3 nucleotides read TGTGCCAGCAGTTTGTATAACCTGGGACGGAGGTGGCGTGCTTTCTTT.

This clonotype was detected only a few times. The chain has TRBV20-1 and TRBJ2-7; the D gene is possibly TRBD1 (6 bases). Trimming shortened V by 6 bases and J by 2 bases, and 17 bases separated the two germline ends. CDR1 DFQATT and CDR2 SNEGSKA come from the germline V gene (reference sequence). The CDR3 length is 14 residues. The CDR3 region is CSAPGHTYPYEQYF. CDR3 in DNA: TGCAGTGCCCCGGGACACACTTACCCCTACGAGCAGTACTTC.

The V call is TRBV28, the J call TRBJ1-1; D gene unclear. CDR3 size: 15 residues. With 7 bases removed from V and 2 bases from J, the gap between germline ends came to 17 bases. CDR1 and CDR2 (germline): MDHEN, SYDVKM. The CDR3 here is CASNLRYPQNTEAFF. In DNA form, the CDR3 reads TGTGCCAGCAACTTGCGGTACCCCCAAAACACTGAAGCTTTCTTT. Supplemented by reference TRBV28 and TRBJ1-1, the full variable domain reads DVKVTQSSRYLVKRTGEKVFLECVQDMDHENMFWYRQDPGLGLRLIYFSYDVKMKEKGDIPEGYSVSREKKERFSLILESASTNQTSMYLCASNLRYPQNTEAFFGQGTRLTVV.

The chain couples TRBV29-1 to TRBJ2-7; the D gene is possibly TRBD2 (5 bases). The CDR3 is 12 residues long. V lost 4 bases and J lost 2, with 9 bases in between. The germline V gene encodes CDR1 SQVTM and CDR2 ANQGSEA. The CDR3 sequence is CSVGADTYEQYF. CDR3 nucleotide sequence: TGCAGCGTTGGAGCGGATACCTACGAGCAGTACTTC.

This chain connects TRBV6-1 to TRBJ2-7, with TRBD1 as a possible D gene (6 bases). Germline CDR1 and CDR2: MNHNS and SASEGT. CDR3 size: 12 residues. With 5 bases removed from V and 5 bases from J, the gap between germline ends came to 10 bases. This chain's CDR3 is CASSTGPNEQYF. CDR3 DNA sequence: TGTGCCAGCAGTACAGGGCCCAACGAGCAGTACTTC.

The gene calls are TRBV3-1 and TRBJ2-4; 7 bases line up with TRBD2. This CDR3 region has 18 residues. Germline CDR1 is LGHDT and CDR2 is YNNKEL (reference sequence). J was trimmed by 3 bases and V by 3 bases; bases with no gene match: 14. CDR3 nucleotide sequence: TGTGCCAGCAGCCAGGCCCGTAGCGGGCCCGGGGGCAAAAACATTCAGTACTTC. This codes for CASSQARSGPGGKNIQYF.

Only a few counts were recorded for this clonotype. The gene calls are TRBV6-1 and TRBJ2-7; D not certain. Trimming left V 3 bases short and J 0 bases short, with 9 bases between. Germline V gene lookup returns CDR1 MNHNS and CDR2 SASEGT. The CDR3 spans 14 residues. As DNA, the CDR3 is TGTGCCAGCAGTGAGCTAGGTCACTCCTACGAGCAGTACTTC. Its protein is CASSELGHSYEQYF.

The chain recombines TRBV5-1 with TRBJ1-1; a weak D match, TRBD1 (5 bases). This CDR3 region has 16 residues. V lost 0 bases, J lost 4 bases, and 16 bases lay in between. Germline CDR1 SGHRS, CDR2 YFSETQ. CDR3 residues: CASSLVGGRVGTEAFF. The CDR3 DNA sequence: TGCGCCAGCAGCTTGGTGGGGGGTCGGGTAGGCACTGAAGCTTTCTTT. Based on the CDR3 plus reference TRBV5-1 and TRBJ1-1, the full variable domain is KAGVTQTPRYLIKTRGQQVTLSCSPISGHRSVSWYQQTPGQGLQFLFEYFSETQRNKGNFPGRFSGRQFSNSRSEMNVSTLELGDSALYLCASSLVGGRVGTEAFFGQGTRLTVV.

The table lists this clonotype with a few counts. The gene calls are TRBV7-8 and TRBJ2-5; 12 bases are a match to TRBD2. Germline assignment: CDR1 SGHVS and CDR2 FQNEAQ. The ends lost 3 bases at V and 2 bases at J; junction bases unmatched: 4. The CDR3 is 16 residues long. DNA for the CDR3: TGTGCCAGCAGCTTCAGACTAGCGGGGGAGCAAGAGACCCAGTACTTC. It is translated as CASSFRLAGEQETQYF. Full variable domain (missing parts from reference TRBV7-8 and TRBJ2-5): GAGVSQSPRYKVAKRGQDVALRCDPISGHVSLFWYQQALGQGPEFLTYFQNEAQLDKSGLPSDRFFAERPEGSVSTLKIQRTQQEDSAVYLCASSFRLAGEQETQYFGPGTRLLVL.

This clonotype appeared a few times. V usage is TRBV28 and J usage is TRBJ1-2, with D possibly being TRBD1 (6 bases). The V gene's germline CDR1 is MDHEN and CDR2 SYDVKM. V lost 4 bases and J lost 4, with 16 bases in between. This CDR3 region has 15 residues. Written as DNA, the CDR3 is TGTGCCAGCAGTTCACCGGGACACCACCTCTATGGCTACACCTTC. It specifies CASSSPGHHLYGYTF.

This clonotype was observed a few times. V is TRBV20-1 and J is TRBJ2-4, with unresolved D. Gene TRBJ2-7 matches the end of the DNA better, so the J call may be wrong. The CDR3 has 15 residues. The germline gives CDR1 DFQATT, CDR2 SNEGSKA (reference sequence). CDR3 coding DNA: TGCAGTGCTAGAAACGCGGAAGCACGAGCGAACGAGCAGTACTTC. Its protein product is CSARNAEARANEQYF.

The V call is TRBV4-1, the J call TRBJ2-7, with 9 bases fitting TRBD1. Per the germline V gene, CDR1 is MGHRA and CDR2 is YSYEKL. V gave up 0 bases and J gave up 3 bases; unmatched junction bases: 0. The length of the CDR3 is 14 residues. The CDR3 region has the DNA TGCGCCAGCAGCCAAGAGGACAGGGGCTACGAGCAGTACTTC. Translating gives CASSQEDRGYEQYF.

This clonotype was found many times. V is TRBV29-1 and J is TRBJ2-5, with a possible D match to TRBD2 (6 bases). The germline V gene encodes CDR1 SQVTM and CDR2 ANQGSEA. The CDR3 sequence is 13 residues long. V dropped 2 bases and J dropped 2 bases, with 9 bases sitting between them. The CDR3 nucleotides are TGCAGCGTTGAATCCAGCGGGCAAGAGACCCAGTACTTC. It encodes CSVESSGQETQYF.

The chain links TRBV5-6 to TRBJ1-6, with TRBD1 as a possible D gene (5 bases). V was clipped by 2 bases and J by 8 bases, with 11 bases between them. Germline loops: CDR1 SGHDT, CDR2 YYEEEE. The CDR3 runs 14 residues. In DNA form, the CDR3 reads TGTGCCAGCAGCTTATACCGGGACTATTCACCCCTCCACTTT. This translates into CASSLYRDYSPLHF.

The rearrangement uses TRBV20-1 and TRBJ1-1, with a tentative D call TRBD1 (6 bases). Germline V gene lookup returns CDR1 DFQATT and CDR2 SNEGSKA (reference sequence). V dropped 4 bases and J dropped 1 base, with 10 bases sitting between them. This CDR3 is 13 amino acids long. As DNA, the CDR3 is TGCAGTGCTAATAGGGGGGCGAACACTGAAGCTTTCTTT. As protein: CSANRGANTEAFF.

V and J are TRBV10-3 and TRBJ2-5; D gene unclear. Trimming removed 4 bases at V and 1 base at J, with 7 bases between. Germline-derived CDR1 and CDR2 are ENHRY and SYGVKD. There are 13 residues in the CDR3. In DNA, the CDR3 is TGTGCCATCAGTGCAAGACCCCAAGAGACCCAGTACTTC. Amino acid sequence: CAISARPQETQYF.

The rearrangement joins TRBV9 to TRBJ2-4; D is possibly TRBD1 (7 bases). The ends were cut back, 3 bases at V and 6 bases at J, with 16 bases in the middle. CDR1 is SGDLS and CDR2 is YYNGEE in the germline V gene. The CDR3 has 15 residues. This chain's CDR3 is CASSDGRQGLNIQYF. Written as DNA, the CDR3 is TGTGCCAGCAGCGATGGAAGACAGGGACTAAACATTCAGTACTTC.

The chain employs TRBV20-1 and TRBJ2-7; TRBD1 matches at 7 bases. The germline V gene has CDR1 DFQATT and CDR2 SNEGSKA (reference sequence). V was clipped by 0 bases and J by 2 bases; unmatched bases: 1. The CDR3 is made up of 13 amino acids. CDR3 amino acids: CSAREGGPYEQYF. The CDR3, as DNA: TGCAGTGCTAGAGAAGGGGGCCCCTACGAGCAGTACTTC.

The chain recombines TRBV7-9 with TRBJ2-4; weak D call: TRBD2 (6 bases). Germline V gene sequence: CDR1 SEHNR, CDR2 FQNEAQ (reference sequence). Trimming removed 5 bases from V and 8 bases from J, with 16 bases in between. CDR3 length: 14 residues. DNA of the CDR3: TGTGCCAGCAGCCGCGCGGAGGGTGGTGACATTCAGTACTTC. The encoded protein is CASSRAEGGDIQYF. Full variable domain (remainder filled in from reference TRBV7-9 and TRBJ2-4): DTGVSQNPRHKITKRGQNVTFRCDPISEHNRLYWYRQTLGQGPEFLTYFQNEAQLEKSRLLSDRFSAERPKGSFSTLEIQRTEQGDSAMYLCASSRAEGGDIQYFGAGTRLSVL.

The chain employs TRBV5-6 and TRBJ2-3, with 13 bases matching TRBD2. Germline lookup yields CDR1 SGHDT and CDR2 YYEEEE. The V gene end was trimmed by 3 bases and the J gene end by 4 bases; junction bases not matched to a gene: 5. The length of the CDR3 is 16 residues. CDR3 in DNA: TGTGCCAGCAGCTCCACTAGCGGGAGGGTTGCAGATACGCAGTATTTT. It specifies CASSSTSGRVADTQYF.

The gene calls are TRBV3-1 and TRBJ1-2; 7 positions match TRBD1. Trimming at V came to 5 bases and at J to 6 bases, leaving 6 bases not matched to a gene. The CDR3 is 13 residues long. The germline CDR1 and CDR2 sequences are LGHDT and YNNKEL (reference sequence). CDR3 DNA: TGTGCCAGCAGCGCCGGACAGGAGGATGGCTACACCTTC. Its translation: CASSAGQEDGYTF.

This clonotype has a single count. The rearrangement uses TRBV6-1 and TRBJ2-1; D is perhaps TRBD1 (6 bases). Trimming took 0 bases from V and 4 from J, leaving 13 bases between them. The CDR3 spans 16 residues. The germline V gene encodes CDR1 MNHNS and CDR2 SASEGT. CDR3 protein: CASSEASRGIYNEQFF. CDR3 DNA sequence: TGTGCCAGCAGTGAAGCAAGCAGGGGAATTTACAATGAGCAGTTCTTC.